A selection of T cell receptor beta chains follows, all from one sample in a study of blood T cell repertoires in COVID-19. The data were produced by immunoSEQ multiplex PCR, yet TCRdb's version contains in-frame clones alone and is incomplete. This table holds over 150,000 clones, 85% found once. Material: PBMCs or T cells enriched from blood (not recorded which). Receptors originate from a man aged 40-50 years who had recovered from COVID-19. CDR3s include the opening cysteine and the closing phenylalanine or tryptophan. D genes are given only for firm matches. Not every row has a clone size; where given, it reads once, few, many or a size class.

>.|.|TRBJ1-6|TRBV6-5
TGTGCCAGCAGGGGGTCAGGACAGCCACCCCTCCACTTT
CASRGSGQPPLHF
>TRBD1|.|TRBJ1-1|TRBV11-3
TGTGCCAGCAGCTTAGTAGGGTGGGGACAGTCAAACACTGAAGCTTTCTTT
CASSLVGWGQSNTEAFF
>TRBD2|once|TRBJ2-5|TRBV4-1
TGCGCCAGCAGCCAGACCGGGACTAGCAGTGAGACCCAGTACTTC
CASSQTGTSSETQYF
>TRBD1|.|TRBJ1-4|TRBV30
TGTGCCCACTCCGGGACAGGGAATGAAAAACTGTTTTTT
CAHSGTGNEKLFF
>.|.|TRBJ2-3|TRBV2
TGTGCCTTGTCCAGGGTAGGGACAGATACGCAGTATTTT
CALSRVGTDTQYF
>TRBD2|.|TRBJ2-3|TRBV9
TGTGCCAGCAGCGTAGCTACTAGCGGGAGTACAGATACGCAGTATTTT
CASSVATSGSTDTQYF
>TRBD1|once|TRBJ2-1|TRBV6-6
TGTGCCAGCAGTCCGTCCGGGACAGGGAATGAGCAGTTCTTC
CASSPSGTGNEQFF
>TRBD1|.|TRBJ1-1|TRBV7-6
TGTGCCAGCAGCGAAGACAGGGGGGCTGAAGCTTTCTTT
CASSEDRGAEAFF
>TRBD1|once|TRBJ1-6|TRBV9
TGTGCCAGCAGCGTGGGGACAGGGGGCAATTCACCCCTCCACTTT
CASSVGTGGNSPLHF
>TRBD1|.|TRBJ2-5|TRBV7-3
TGTGCCAGCGGGACAGGGGGTGGTGAGACCCAGTACTTC
CASGTGGGETQYF
>.|few|TRBJ1-2|TRBV28
TGTGCCCTAAGTACAGGGTGGTACGGCTACACCTTC
CALSTGWYGYTF
>TRBD2|once|TRBJ2-3|TRBV7-7
TGTGCTAGCAGCCCGGGGGTAGCGGGGGGGCTAGGAACGCAGTATTTT
CASSPGVAGGLGTQYF
>.|.|TRBJ1-1|TRBV12-3/TRBV12-4
TGTGCCAGCGGAGGGAAGGGGGCTTTCTTT
CASGGKGAFF
>.|once|TRBJ1-3|TRBV3-1/TRBV3-2
TGTGCCAGCAGCCAAGGGGTTACAGGTAGCTCTGGAAACACCATATATTTT
CASSQGVTGSSGNTIYF
>TRBD2|.|TRBJ2-3|TRBV10-1
TGCGCCAGCGGGGGGACTAGCGGGAGGACAGATACGCAGTATTTT
CASGGTSGRTDTQYF
>TRBD1|many|TRBJ1-1|TRBV28
TGTGCCAGCAGTCCACCCGACAGGGGGTCCACTGAAGCTTTCTTT
CASSPPDRGSTEAFF
>TRBD1|.|TRBJ1-1|TRBV7-6
TGTGCCAGCAGCACCGCCTCAGGGGGCAACACTGAAGCTTTCTTT
CASSTASGGNTEAFF
>TRBD2|.|TRBJ2-2|TRBV12-5
TGTGCTAGTGTCGGACCGGGACTAGCGGGAGGGAGGGGAACCGGGGAGCTGTTTTTT
CASVGPGLAGGRGTGELFF
>TRBD1|.|TRBJ1-2|TRBV29-1
TGCAGCGTTGAAAGAGACAGGGGGCGAGGCTACACCTTC
CSVERDRGRGYTF
>.|.|TRBJ1-1|TRBV24-1
TGTGCCACCAGTACCTCAGGGGCCGGATTGGACACTGAAGCTTTCTTT
CATSTSGAGLDTEAFF
>.|.|TRBJ1-5|TRBV28
TGTGCCAGCAGTTCTATATTGAAGCCCCAGCATTTT
CASSSILKPQHF
>.|once|TRBJ1-2|TRBV9
TGTGCCAGCAGAACCCAAGGATCCGGGGTCGGCTACACCTTC
CASRTQGSGVGYTF
>.|once|TRBJ2-7|TRBV9
TGTGCCAGCAGCGTAGGGAGGGGGCACTACGAGCAGTACTTC
CASSVGRGHYEQYF
>.|.|TRBJ2-5|TRBV7-9
TGTGCCAGCAGCCCCCGGGAGCTCTCCCAGACCCAGTACTTC
CASSPRELSQTQYF
>.|.|TRBJ1-1|TRBV28
TGTGCCAGCATAGTAAGGGGTGGAACGGGGAACACTGAAGCTTTCTTT
CASIVRGGTGNTEAFF
>.|.|TRBJ1-1|TRBV30
TGTGCCTGGAGTGTACGTAGCTCCGGGGTGAACACTGAAGCTTTCTTT
CAWSVRSSGVNTEAFF
>.|.|TRBJ1-1|TRBV19
TGTGCCAGTAAGCCCCCGGCGGGGACTGAAGCTTTCTTT
CASKPPAGTEAFF
>.|.|TRBJ1-2|TRBV28
TGTGCCAGCAGTTTATGGCAGGGGTCCCAGAATGTAGGCTACACCTTC
CASSLWQGSQNVGYTF
>TRBD1|.|TRBJ1-2|TRBV28
TGTGCCAGCAACCTCTCCGGACAGGGGGCGAGAAACTATGGCTACACCTTC
CASNLSGQGARNYGYTF
>TRBD1|.|TRBJ2-1|TRBV5-1
TGCGCCAGCAGCACGGACAGGGCGGGCAATGAGCAGTTCTTC
CASSTDRAGNEQFF
>.|.|TRBJ2-1|TRBV29-1
TGCAGCGTTCCTCAGGGGAGCTCCTACAATGAGCAGTTCTTC
CSVPQGSSYNEQFF
>TRBD2|.|TRBJ2-7|TRBV19
TGTGCCAGTAGTAAGAGCGGGAGCGCCTACGAGCAGTACTTC
CASSKSGSAYEQYF
>.|.|TRBJ2-7|TRBV4-1
TGCGCCAGCAGCCAAGATTTCGGTAAGGCCGGGGCCTACGAGCAGTACTTC
CASSQDFGKAGAYEQYF
>TRBD1|.|TRBJ1-2|TRBV6-5
TGTGCCAGCAGCCCGGGACAGGCCTATGGCTACACCTTC
CASSPGQAYGYTF
>.|once|TRBJ1-1|TRBV6-5
TGTGCCAGCAGTTACAGGGGCCAACCCACTGAAGCTTTCTTT
CASSYRGQPTEAFF
>.|.|TRBJ1-1|TRBV21-1
TGTGCCAGCAGCAAAGCGCGGGGAATGAACACTGAAGCTTTCTTT
CASSKARGMNTEAFF
>.|.|TRBJ2-5|TRBV7-2
TGTGCCAGCACCCCCGGGACTTCCATGCAAGAGACCCAGTACTTC
CASTPGTSMQETQYF
>TRBD2|.|TRBJ2-3|TRBV28
TGTGCCAGCAGTTTATCCCCGGGACTAGGGTCTAGCACAGATACGCAGTATTTT
CASSLSPGLGSSTDTQYF
>TRBD1|.|TRBJ2-5|TRBV6-1
TGTGCCAGCAGTGGGGGGCAGGGGGTAGGAACGGAGACCCAGTACTTC
CASSGGQGVGTETQYF
>.|once|TRBJ2-7|TRBV6-5
TGTGCCAGCTTCGGCAGGGGGGCCTACGAGCAGTACTTC
CASFGRGAYEQYF
>.|.|TRBJ1-5|TRBV27
TGTGCCAGCAGTTCGTTGGCGGGGGATCAGCCCCAGCATTTT
CASSSLAGDQPQHF
>.|.|TRBJ1-5|TRBV3-1/TRBV3-2
TGTGCCAGCAGCCAAGATCAGTTCAATCAGCCCCAGCATTTT
CASSQDQFNQPQHF
>.|.|TRBJ2-7|TRBV12-3/TRBV12-4
TGTGCCAGCAGGAACAGGTTTGGCGAGCAGTACTTC
CASRNRFGEQYF
>.|.|TRBJ1-1|TRBV27
TGTGCCAGCGGAAACCCCGGGGGTCTGGAAGCTTTCTTT
CASGNPGGLEAFF
>TRBD1|.|TRBJ1-2|TRBV5-5
TGTGCCAGCGGAGAGAGGGACAGGGGGCGAGATGGCTACACCTTC
CASGERDRGRDGYTF